The clone carrying this T cell receptor beta chain was recorded many times. Its cognate antigen is unknown. These data come from a study of T cells in Graves' hyperthyroidism and ophthalmopathy. The study's findings and limits: Peripheral blood also featured most of the thyroid clonotypes expanded above 0.001.

Amplified TCR beta CDR3 regions derived from RNA transcripts. Primed by the HTBI set, a first-round RT-PCR was run on the TCR CDR3. TCRdb re-derived calls from the multiplex PCR reads in MiXCR, one entry per CDR3 protein. Of hundreds of thousands of distinct CDR3 sequences listed, roughly an eighth are singletons. V was trimmed by 2 bases and J by 2 bases, leaving 13 bases between them. The germline gives CDR1 SGHVS, CDR2 FNYEAQ. The CDR3 runs to 15 residues. The V call is TRBV7-6, the J call TRBJ2-7; D is uncertain. This receptor was taken from a man between 50 and 59 years old with Graves' ophthalmopathy. Sequences were obtained from blood. The CDR3 region has the DNA TGTGCCAGCAGCTTAACAAGGGTGGCGCCCTACGAGCAGTACTTC. It codes for CASSLTRVAPYEQYF.